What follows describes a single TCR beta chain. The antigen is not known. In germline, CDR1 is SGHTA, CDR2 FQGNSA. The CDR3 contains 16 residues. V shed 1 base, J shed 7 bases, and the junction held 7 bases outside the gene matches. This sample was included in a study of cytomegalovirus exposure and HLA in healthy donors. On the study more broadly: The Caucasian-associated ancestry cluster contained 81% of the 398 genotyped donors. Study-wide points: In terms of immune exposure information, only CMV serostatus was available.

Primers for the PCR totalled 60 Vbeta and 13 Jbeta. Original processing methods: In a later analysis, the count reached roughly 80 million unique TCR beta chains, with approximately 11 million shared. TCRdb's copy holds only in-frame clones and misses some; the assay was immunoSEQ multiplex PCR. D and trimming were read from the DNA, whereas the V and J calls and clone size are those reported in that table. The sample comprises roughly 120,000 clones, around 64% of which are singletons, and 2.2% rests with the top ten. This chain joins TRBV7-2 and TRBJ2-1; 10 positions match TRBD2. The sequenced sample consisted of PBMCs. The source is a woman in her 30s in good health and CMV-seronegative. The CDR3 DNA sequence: TGTGCCAGCAGCTTAGTAGCGGGAGGCACGTGGAATGAGCAGTTCTTC. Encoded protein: CASSLVAGGTWNEQFF.